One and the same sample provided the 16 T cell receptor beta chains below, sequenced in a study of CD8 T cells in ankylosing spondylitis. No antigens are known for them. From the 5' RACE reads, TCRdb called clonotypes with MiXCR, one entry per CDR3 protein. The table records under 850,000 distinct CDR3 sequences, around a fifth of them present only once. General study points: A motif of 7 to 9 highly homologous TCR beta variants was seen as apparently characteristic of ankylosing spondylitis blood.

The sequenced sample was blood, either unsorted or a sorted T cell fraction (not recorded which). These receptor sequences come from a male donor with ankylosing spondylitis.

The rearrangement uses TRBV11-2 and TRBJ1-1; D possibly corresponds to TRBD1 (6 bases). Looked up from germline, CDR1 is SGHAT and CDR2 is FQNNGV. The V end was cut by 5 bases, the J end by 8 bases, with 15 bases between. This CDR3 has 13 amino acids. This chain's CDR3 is CASSGQGLGEAFF. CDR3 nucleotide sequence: TGTGCCAGCAGCGGCCAGGGGCTGGGGGAAGCTTTCTTT.

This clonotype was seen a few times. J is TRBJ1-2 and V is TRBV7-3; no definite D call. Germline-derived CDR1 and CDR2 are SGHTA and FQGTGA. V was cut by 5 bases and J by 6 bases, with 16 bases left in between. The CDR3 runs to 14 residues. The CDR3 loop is CASSPAGNKNGYTF. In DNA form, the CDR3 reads TGTGCCAGCAGCCCCGCTGGGAATAAGAATGGCTACACCTTC.

The CDR3 sequence: CATSRSDRVGYTF. The CDR3 nucleotides are TGTGCCACCAGCAGATCGGACAGGGTTGGCTACACCTTC. This chain links TRBV15 with TRBJ1-2, with 8 positions matching TRBD1. Germline V CDR1 and CDR2: LNHNV, YYDKDF (reference sequence). The CDR3 totals 13 residues. The V segment lost 2 bases and the J segment 7 bases; nucleotides outside the gene matches: 3.

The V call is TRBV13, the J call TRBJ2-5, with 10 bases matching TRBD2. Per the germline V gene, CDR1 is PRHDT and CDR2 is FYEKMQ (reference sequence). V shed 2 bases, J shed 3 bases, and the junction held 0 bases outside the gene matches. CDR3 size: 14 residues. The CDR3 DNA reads TGTGCCAGCAGCTTAACTAGCGGGGAAGAGACCCAGTACTTC. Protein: CASSLTSGEETQYF.

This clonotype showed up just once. The CDR3 coding sequence is TGTGCCAGCAGCCAGCGGACTAGCGGGGCATCCTACGAGCAGTACTTC. The encoded protein is CASSQRTSGASYEQYF. The V call is TRBV7-8, the J call TRBJ2-7; TRBD2 aligns across 12 bases. V lost 5 bases to trimming and J lost 1 base; unmatched junction nucleotides: 6. Germline loops: CDR1 SGHVS, CDR2 FQNEAQ. The CDR3 is 16 residues long. Looking up the rest from reference TRBV7-8 and TRBJ2-7 gives the full variable domain: GAGVSQSPRYKVAKRGQDVALRCDPISGHVSLFWYQQALGQGPEFLTYFQNEAQLDKSGLPSDRFFAERPEGSVSTLKIQRTQQEDSAVYLCASSQRTSGASYEQYFGPGTRLTVT.

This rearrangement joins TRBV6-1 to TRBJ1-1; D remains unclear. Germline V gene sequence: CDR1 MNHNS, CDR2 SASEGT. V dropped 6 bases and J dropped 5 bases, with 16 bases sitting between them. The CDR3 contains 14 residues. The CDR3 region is CASRNDRTATEAFF. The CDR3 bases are TGTGCCAGCAGAAACGACCGGACGGCTACTGAAGCTTTCTTT.

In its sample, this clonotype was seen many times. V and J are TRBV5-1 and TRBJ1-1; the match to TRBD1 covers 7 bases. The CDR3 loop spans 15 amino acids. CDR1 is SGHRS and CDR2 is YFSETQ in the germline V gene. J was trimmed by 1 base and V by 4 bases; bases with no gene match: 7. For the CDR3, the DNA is TGCGCCAGCAGCCCTACGACAGGGCCGAACACTGAAGCTTTCTTT. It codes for CASSPTTGPNTEAFF.

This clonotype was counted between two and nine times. CDR3 region: CASVSGARNTEAFF. In DNA, the CDR3 is TGTGCCAGCGTGTCGGGGGCGCGGAACACTGAAGCTTTCTTT. The chain carries TRBV6-2 or TRBV6-3 and TRBJ1-1, with TRBD1 as a possible D gene (6 bases). V was shortened by 8 bases and J by 1 base, with 14 bases between the two germline ends. The CDR3 covers 14 residues. The V gene's germline CDR1 is MNHEY and CDR2 SVGEGT.

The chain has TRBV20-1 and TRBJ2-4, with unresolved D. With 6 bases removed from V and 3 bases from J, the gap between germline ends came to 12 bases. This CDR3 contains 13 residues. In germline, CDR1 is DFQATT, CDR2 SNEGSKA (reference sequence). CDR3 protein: CSALPRSKNIQYF. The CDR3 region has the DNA TGCAGTGCCCTTCCCAGGAGCAAAAACATTCAGTACTTC.

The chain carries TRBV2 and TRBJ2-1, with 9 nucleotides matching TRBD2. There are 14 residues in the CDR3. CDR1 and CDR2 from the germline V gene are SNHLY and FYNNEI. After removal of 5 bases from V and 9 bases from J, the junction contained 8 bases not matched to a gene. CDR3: CASSSLAGNGEQFF. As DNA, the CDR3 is TGTGCCAGCAGTTCACTAGCGGGCAACGGTGAGCAGTTCTTC.

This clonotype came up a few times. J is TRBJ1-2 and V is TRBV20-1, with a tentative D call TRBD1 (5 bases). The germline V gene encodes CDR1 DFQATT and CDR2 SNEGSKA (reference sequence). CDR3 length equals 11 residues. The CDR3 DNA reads TGCAAGGGGAATAGCGACTATGGCTACACCTTC. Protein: CKGNSDYGYTF.

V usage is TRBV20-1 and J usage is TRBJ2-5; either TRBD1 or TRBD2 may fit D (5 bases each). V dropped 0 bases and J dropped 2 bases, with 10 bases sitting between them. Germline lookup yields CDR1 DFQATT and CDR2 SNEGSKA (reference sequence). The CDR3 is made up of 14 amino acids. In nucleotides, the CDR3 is TGCAGTGCTAGAGAGGTGGGGGTACAAGAGACCCAGTACTTC. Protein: CSAREVGVQETQYF.

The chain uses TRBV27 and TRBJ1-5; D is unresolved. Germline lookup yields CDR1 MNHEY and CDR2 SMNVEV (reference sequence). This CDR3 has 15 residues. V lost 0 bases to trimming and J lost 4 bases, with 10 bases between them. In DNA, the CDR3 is TGTGCCAGCAGTTTATCTTGGGGTCTGAATCAGCCCCAGCATTTT. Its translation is CASSLSWGLNQPQHF.

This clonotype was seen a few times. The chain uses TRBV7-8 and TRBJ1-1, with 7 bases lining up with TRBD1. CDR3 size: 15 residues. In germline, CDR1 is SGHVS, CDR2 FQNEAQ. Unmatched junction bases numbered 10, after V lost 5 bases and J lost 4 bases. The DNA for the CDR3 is TGTGCCAGCAGCCCCTGGGAGGGGGCTATCACTGAAGCTTTCTTT. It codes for CASSPWEGAITEAFF.

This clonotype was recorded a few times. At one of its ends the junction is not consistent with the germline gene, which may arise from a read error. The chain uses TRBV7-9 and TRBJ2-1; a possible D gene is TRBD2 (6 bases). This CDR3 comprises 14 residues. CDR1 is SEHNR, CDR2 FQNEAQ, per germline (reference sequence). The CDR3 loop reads CASSSPPDYSEQFF. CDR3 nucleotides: TGTGCCAGCAGCTCACCCCCGGACTACAGTGAGCAGTTCTTC.

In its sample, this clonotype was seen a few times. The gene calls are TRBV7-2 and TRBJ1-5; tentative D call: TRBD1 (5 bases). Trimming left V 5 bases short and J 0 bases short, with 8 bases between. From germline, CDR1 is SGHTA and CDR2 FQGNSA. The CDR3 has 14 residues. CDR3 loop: CASSPGASNQPQHF. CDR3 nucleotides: TGTGCCAGCAGCCCCGGGGCTAGCAATCAGCCCCAGCATTTT.